These 5 T cell receptor beta chains were all obtained from the same sample, sequenced in a study of T cells in Graves' hyperthyroidism and ophthalmopathy. Amplified TCR beta CDR3 regions came from RNA transcripts. The primer set for the first-round RT-PCR of the TCR CDR3 was HTBI. MiXCR, applied by TCRdb to the multiplex PCR reads, yields one record per CDR3 protein. The sample lists 350,000 or so distinct CDR3 sequences, 21% occurring once. The sample was blood. The source is a woman aged 45-65 years with Graves' hyperthyroidism.

This clonotype came up many times. The V gene is TRBV27, the J gene TRBJ1-2; D perhaps matches TRBD1 (5 bases). Trimming left V 3 bases short and J 4 bases short, with 12 bases between. The CDR3 length is 14 residues. Germline values: CDR1 MNHEY, CDR2 SMNVEV (reference sequence). In DNA, the CDR3 is TGTGCCAGCAGTTTCACTCAGGGTGGCTATGGCTACACCTTC. It codes for CASSFTQGGYGYTF.

This clonotype showed up many times. CDR3 sequence (DNA): TGTGCCAGCAATACAGGGGGCCGTTCCTACGAGCAGTACTTC. It codes for CASNTGGRSYEQYF. V usage is TRBV28 and J usage is TRBJ2-7; TRBD1 agrees at 9 bases. The CDR3 is made up of 14 amino acids. J gave up 1 base and V 7 bases, and 5 bases lay outside the gene matches. Germline CDR1 is MDHEN and CDR2 is SYDVKM.

About this clonotype itself: This may be a read error: a much more frequent sequence differs by one nucleotide. The chain carries TRBV6-1 and TRBJ2-5; D might be TRBD1 or TRBD2, each matching 6 bases. The length of the CDR3 is 15 residues. CDR1 and CDR2 from the germline V gene are MNHNS and SASEGT. CDR3 bases: TGTGCCAGCAGTGATCCGGTGGGGGGCCAAGAGGCCCAGTACTTC. The encoded protein is CASSDPVGGQEAQYF.

The sample holds many counts of this clonotype. The rearrangement joins TRBV2 to TRBJ2-2, with TRBD1 matching 9 bases. CDR3 length equals 17 residues. CDR1 and CDR2 from the germline V gene are SNHLY and FYNNEI. The V and J ends lost 6 bases and 3 bases, in that order; junction bases with no gene match: 11. The CDR3 here is CASSGGQGIRDTGELFF. The DNA of the CDR3 is TGTGCCAGCAGCGGAGGACAGGGGATAAGAGACACCGGGGAGCTGTTTTTT.

This clonotype showed up many times. The V and J genes are TRBV2 and TRBJ1-6, with 8 bases matching TRBD1. The V gene end was trimmed by 1 base and the J gene end by 10 bases; junction bases not matched to a gene: 3. The CDR3 consists of 14 residues. From germline, CDR1 is SNHLY and CDR2 FYNNEI. CDR3 coding DNA: TGTGCCAGCAGTGAAGTCAGGGGGCAATCACCCCTCCACTTT. Residues: CASSEVRGQSPLHF.